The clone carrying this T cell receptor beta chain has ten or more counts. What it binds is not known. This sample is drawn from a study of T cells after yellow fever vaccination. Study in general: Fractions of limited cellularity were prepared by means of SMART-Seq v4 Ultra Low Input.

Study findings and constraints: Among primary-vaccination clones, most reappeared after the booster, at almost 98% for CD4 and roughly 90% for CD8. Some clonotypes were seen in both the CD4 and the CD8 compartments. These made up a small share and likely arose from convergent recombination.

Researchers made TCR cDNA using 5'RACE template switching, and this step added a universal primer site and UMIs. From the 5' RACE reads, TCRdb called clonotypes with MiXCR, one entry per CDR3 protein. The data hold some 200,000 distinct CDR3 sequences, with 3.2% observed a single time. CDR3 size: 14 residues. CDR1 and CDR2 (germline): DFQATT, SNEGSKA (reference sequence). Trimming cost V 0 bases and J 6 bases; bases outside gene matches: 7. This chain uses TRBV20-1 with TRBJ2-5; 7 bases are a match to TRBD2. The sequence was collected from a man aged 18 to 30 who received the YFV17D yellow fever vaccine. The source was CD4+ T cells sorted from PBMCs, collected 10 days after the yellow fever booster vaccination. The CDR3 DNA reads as TGCAGTGCTAGAGACCCGGGACTAAAAAAGACCCAGTACTTC. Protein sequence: CSARDPGLKKTQYF.